This TCR beta chain emerged from a study of shared clonotypes between healthy human individuals. Study results and limitations: Researchers found naive subsets generally carried larger estimated richness than memory subsets.

Deep was the level at which the assay was run. Using immunoSEQ multiplex PCR, the repertoire was profiled, and TCRdb retains in-frame clones only, with some absent. The sample lists fewer than 2.5 million clones, 93% occurring once. A note on this clone: Its matching antigen is unknown.

This TCR was sampled from a man between 18 and 29 years old in good health. Some clones in this sample may be carry-over from other donors' samples. The sample comprised naive CD4+ T cells from PBMCs. Subset in this sample: CD45RA+ positively selected.

In DNA, the CDR3 is TGCGCCAGCAGCCTCCTACAGGTGGGGGTAGAAAAACTGTTTTTT. Its protein product is CASSLLQVGVEKLFF. The chain combines TRBV4-1 with TRBJ1-4; TRBD1 might be the D (5 bases). Per the germline V gene, CDR1 is MGHRA and CDR2 is YSYEKL. V gave up 4 bases and J gave up 8 bases, with 17 bases separating them. The CDR3 loop spans 15 amino acids.